One sample yielded the 27 T cell receptor beta chains listed below, sequenced in a study of shared clonotypes between healthy human individuals (dated by TCRdb to 2020 to 2021). Receptor amplification or capture employed the immunoSEQ multiplex PCR assay. TCRdb took over this immuneACCESS table, retaining in-frame rearrangements with V and J assigned. Such tables are incomplete; in checked studies, under half of the missing clones stem from an unresolved V gene, and the remainder is unexplained. A total of about 2.4 million clones appear in this sample, 90% to 95% of them only once. Roughly 0.13% of the sample is held by the ten biggest clonotypes. Sequencing was done on a sample of naive CD4+ T cells sorted from blood. The cell subset or site label, read with the paper, signifies: CD45RA+ positively selected. These receptors were collected from a young man in good health.

This rearrangement joins TRBV9 to TRBJ2-5; D unresolved. This CDR3 has 14 amino acids. V was shortened by 0 bases and J by 5 bases, with 11 bases between the two germline ends. The germline V gene encodes CDR1 SGDLS and CDR2 YYNGEE. The CDR3 here is CASSVGGIKETQYF. CDR3 nucleotide sequence: TGTGCCAGCAGCGTAGGGGGAATTAAGGAGACCCAGTACTTC.

The chain uses TRBV10-3 and TRBJ1-1; 8 nucleotides agree with TRBD1. Germline CDR1 is ENHRY and CDR2 is SYGVKD. Trimming removed 4 bases from V and 3 bases from J; junction bases left unmatched: 7. The CDR3 length is 15 residues. Written as DNA, the CDR3 is TGTGCCATCAGTGCAGGGGGCGCGGGGTACACTGAAGCTTTCTTT. Protein sequence: CAISAGGAGYTEAFF.

This clone was seen more than once but under ten times. This chain joins TRBV5-4 and TRBJ1-1; no reliable D call. This CDR3 has 13 amino acids. V was trimmed by 10 bases and J by 1 base, leaving 14 bases between them. Germline values: CDR1 SGHNT, CDR2 YYREEE (reference sequence). The CDR3 DNA follows: TGTGCCCTCCGCAAGGGCCGGAACACTGAAGCTTTCTTT. It encodes CALRKGRNTEAFF.

The rearrangement links TRBV27 to TRBJ1-1, with TRBD1 identical over 9 bases. The CDR3 runs to 15 residues. Germline CDR1 and CDR2: MNHEY and SMNVEV (reference sequence). After removal of 2 bases from V and 4 bases from J, the junction contained 5 bases not matched to a gene. In DNA form, the CDR3 reads TGTGCCAGCAGTTTACGGGACAGGGACGGCACTGAAGCTTTCTTT. The encoded protein is CASSLRDRDGTEAFF.

The chain links TRBV5-4 to TRBJ2-5, with 8 bases that match TRBD2. This CDR3 has 15 amino acids. The germline V gene has CDR1 SGHNT and CDR2 YYREEE (reference sequence). After removal of 4 bases from V and 7 bases from J, the junction contained 12 bases not matched to a gene. CDR3 coding DNA: TGTGCCAGCAGCCCGATGGGCGGGGGGTCGGGGACCCAGTACTTC. As protein: CASSPMGGGSGTQYF.

The V gene is TRBV14, the J gene TRBJ1-5, with a possible D match to TRBD1 (6 bases). The CDR3 is made up of 19 amino acids. Trimming took off 0 bases at V and 5 bases at J, with 23 bases between the two ends. Germline CDR1 SGHDN, CDR2 FVKESK. CDR3 sequence (DNA): TGTGCCAGCAGCCAAGATCCCTCAGGGGTCGCGAGGGGCCATCAGCCCCAGCATTTT. It yields the protein CASSQDPSGVARGHQPQHF.

The chain is built from TRBV7-3 and TRBJ1-2, with unresolved D. The germline V gene has CDR1 SGHTA and CDR2 FQGTGA. The V gene lost 2 bases and the J gene lost 7 bases, with 8 bases spanning the gap. CDR3 size: 12 residues. The CDR3 region has the DNA TGTGCCAGCAGCTTAGTCTTGGGTGGCTACACCTTC. It codes for CASSLVLGGYTF.

The gene calls are TRBV5-6 and TRBJ1-5; tentative D call: TRBD1 (5 bases). The CDR3 runs to 15 residues. Germline V gene data show CDR1 as SGHDT and CDR2 as YYEEEE. V was shortened by 0 bases and J by 9 bases, with 16 bases between the two germline ends. The CDR3: CASSLGAGLERPQHF. In DNA form, the CDR3 reads TGTGCCAGCAGCTTGGGGGCAGGGCTCGAGAGGCCCCAGCATTTT. Filled out from reference TRBV5-6 and TRBJ1-5, the complete variable domain reads DAGVTQSPTHLIKTRGQQVTLRCSPKSGHDTVSWYQQALGQGPQFIFQYYEEEERQRGNFPDRFSGHQFPNYSSELNVNALLLGDSALYLCASSLGAGLERPQHFGDGTRLSIL.

This clone appeared a single time. The chain uses TRBV6-5 and TRBJ2-5; TRBD1 might be the D (5 bases). Trimming cost V 6 bases and J 7 bases, with 12 bases left between them. Per germline, CDR1 MNHEY and CDR2 SVGAGI. The CDR3 totals 12 residues. CDR3 residues: CASRPSGMTQYF. DNA of the CDR3: TGTGCCAGCAGGCCTTCAGGGATGACCCAGTACTTC.

This chain links TRBV29-1 with TRBJ1-2; D may be TRBD1 (6 bases). From germline, CDR1 is SQVTM and CDR2 ANQGSEA. V lost 4 bases, J lost 8 bases, and 26 bases lay in between. This CDR3 has 16 amino acids. CDR3 region: CSVVGGLPTTSGGYTF. For the CDR3, the DNA is TGCAGCGTTGTGGGGGGCCTCCCCACGACTTCGGGGGGCTACACCTTC.

This chain joins TRBV16 and TRBJ1-2, with a weak D call TRBD1 (6 bases). Trimming shortened V by 0 bases and J by 8 bases, and 19 bases separated the two germline ends. The CDR3 totals 16 residues. Looked up from germline, CDR1 is KGHSY and CDR2 is FQNENV. The CDR3 DNA follows: TGTGCCAGCAGCCAATCCGGCCCGGGGGGCCTGGAAGGCTACACCTTC. It codes for CASSQSGPGGLEGYTF.

The chain joins TRBV5-1 to TRBJ2-1, with D perhaps matching TRBD2 (5 bases). Trimming took off 8 bases at V and 9 bases at J, with 12 bases between the two ends. This CDR3 is 11 amino acids long. Germline V CDR1 and CDR2: SGHRS, YFSETQ. CDR3 DNA: TGCGCCAGTTGGCGTGAGGGTGAGCAGTTCTTC. Amino acid sequence: CASWREGEQFF.

The V call is TRBV7-9, the J call TRBJ1-5; the match to TRBD1 covers 9 bases. V gave up 5 bases and J gave up 2 bases; unmatched junction bases: 4. CDR3 length equals 15 residues. Germline V gene lookup returns CDR1 SEHNR and CDR2 FQNEAQ (reference sequence). CDR3 sequence reads: CASSRTGVGNQPQHF. In DNA form, the CDR3 reads TGTGCCAGCAGCCGGACAGGGGTGGGCAATCAGCCCCAGCATTTT.

V usage is TRBV18 and J usage is TRBJ2-1; TRBD2 matches 7 bases. This CDR3 has 15 residues. Germline CDR1 is KGHSH and CDR2 is LQKENI. The V and J ends lost 2 bases and 5 bases, in that order; junction bases with no gene match: 6. CDR3: CASSPRGLADNEQFF. Here the CDR3 DNA reads TGTGCCAGCTCACCAAGAGGGCTAGCGGACAATGAGCAGTTCTTC. Full variable domain (remainder filled in from reference TRBV18 and TRBJ2-1): NAGVMQNPRHLVRRRGQEARLRCSPMKGHSHVYWYRQLPEEGLKFMVYLQKENIIDESGMPKERFSAEFPKEGPSILRIQQVVRGDSAAYFCASSPRGLADNEQFFGPGTRLTVL.

This chain connects TRBV10-3 to TRBJ1-1, with D perhaps TRBD1 (5 bases). The CDR3 is 17 residues long. Deletions cut 8 bases from V and 2 bases from J, with 24 bases between. Germline V gene lookup returns CDR1 ENHRY and CDR2 SYGVKD. The CDR3 loop reads CAIPNLGRTRHNTEAFF. CDR3 DNA sequence: TGTGCCATCCCGAACTTGGGCAGGACAAGACACAACACTGAAGCTTTCTTT.

As for this clone: Other DNA sequences from this sample encode an identical CDR3 as well. The chain joins TRBV12-5 to TRBJ1-1, with 8 bases that match TRBD1. V dropped 1 base and J dropped 2; count of bases not matched to a gene: 6. The germline gives CDR1 LGHNT, CDR2 FRNRAP. This CDR3 comprises 16 residues. The CDR3 bases are TGTGCTAGTGGTTTGGGGGACAGGAGGCGAAACACTGAAGCTTTCTTT. It is translated as CASGLGDRRRNTEAFF.

The chain recombines TRBV7-8 with TRBJ2-3, with D perhaps matching TRBD2 (7 bases). This CDR3 contains 14 residues. CDR1 and CDR2 from the germline V gene are SGHVS and FQNEAQ. V lost 5 bases and J 5 bases, leaving 14 bases between the germline ends. Here the CDR3 reads CASSPVGGRDTQYF. The CDR3 coding sequence is TGTGCCAGCAGCCCCGTGGGGGGGCGAGATACGCAGTATTTT.

The chain has TRBV25-1 and TRBJ1-1; D unresolved. V lost 2 bases and J lost 7, with 5 bases in between. CDR1 and CDR2 (germline): MGHDK, SYGVNS. The CDR3 sequence is 11 residues long. The CDR3 bases are TGTGCCAGCAGTGAACACCGTGAAGCTTTCTTT. Encoded protein: CASSEHREAFF.

V is TRBV6-5 and J is TRBJ2-1, with 8 bases aligning to TRBD1. V shed 6 bases and J 6 bases; nucleotides not matched to a gene: 7. Germline CDR1 reads MNHEY; CDR2 reads SVGAGI. CDR3 length: 14 amino acids. Here the CDR3 reads CASRSTDRGNEQFF. The CDR3 DNA follows: TGTGCCAGCAGATCAACCGACAGGGGCAATGAGCAGTTCTTC.

This clone was counted a single time. The chain couples TRBV11-2 to TRBJ1-6; D perhaps matches TRBD1 (6 bases). V was cut by 7 bases and J by 8 bases, with 15 bases left in between. Germline CDR1 is SGHAT and CDR2 is FQNNGV. CDR3 size: 14 residues. The CDR3 coding sequence is TGTGCCAGCACCGGGGGGCAGGGCGATTCACCCCTCCACTTT. Encoded protein: CASTGGQGDSPLHF. Complete variable domain (other parts from reference TRBV11-2 and TRBJ1-6): EAGVAQSPRYKIIEKRQSVAFWCNPISGHATLYWYQQILGQGPKLLIQFQNNGVVDDSQLPKDRFSAERLKGVDSTLKIQPAKLEDSAVYLCASTGGQGDSPLHFGNGTRLTVT.

The chain recombines TRBV5-1 with TRBJ2-4; 9 bases are shared with TRBD1. V gave up 1 base and J gave up 4 bases; unmatched junction bases: 6. Germline CDR1 is SGHRS and CDR2 is YFSETQ. The CDR3 sequence is 16 residues long. The CDR3 loop reads CASSLTPGQGKNIQYF. In DNA form, the CDR3 reads TGCGCCAGCAGCTTGACTCCGGGACAGGGAAAAAACATTCAGTACTTC.

The J gene is TRBJ2-4, the V gene TRBV6-6; the D is unclear. The germline V gene encodes CDR1 MNHNY and CDR2 SVGAGI (reference sequence). The V end lost 5 bases, the J end lost 5 bases, and 13 bases lay between the germline ends. The CDR3 is 14 amino acids. The CDR3 bases are TGTGCCAGCAGTGGGCGTTGGGCAGAAAACATTCAGTACTTC. Amino acid sequence: CASSGRWAENIQYF.

CDR3 nucleotides: TGTGCCTGGAGTGCACAGGGGGCGAAAGATACGCAGTATTTT. It is translated as CAWSAQGAKDTQYF. The gene calls are TRBV30 and TRBJ2-3; 9 bases agree with TRBD1. The CDR3 runs to 14 residues. Germline V lookup: CDR1 GTSNPN, CDR2 SVGIG (reference sequence). The V gene end was trimmed by 1 base and the J gene end by 5 bases; junction bases not matched to a gene: 4.

The rearrangement uses TRBV5-4 and TRBJ1-2; 9 positions agree with TRBD1. V lost 3 bases, J lost 8 bases, and 11 bases stayed unmatched. Germline CDR1 and CDR2: SGHNT and YYREEE (reference sequence). The CDR3 runs 15 residues. The CDR3 reads CASSSPSQGAWGYTF. CDR3 in DNA: TGTGCCAGCAGCTCCCCCTCACAGGGGGCGTGGGGCTACACCTTC.

The chain couples TRBV10-3 to TRBJ2-2; 8 nucleotides line up with TRBD1. The CDR3 contains 12 residues. V lost 9 bases to trimming and J lost 6 bases; unmatched junction nucleotides: 3. Germline loops: CDR1 ENHRY, CDR2 SYGVKD. In nucleotides, the CDR3 is TGTGCCATAGGACAGGGCTCCGGGGAGCTGTTTTTT. As protein: CAIGQGSGELFF.

The table lists this clone with a count of one. The chain has TRBV27 and TRBJ1-3; possibly TRBD1 for D (6 bases). CDR3 size: 16 residues. V was cut by 5 bases and J by 4 bases, with 18 bases left in between. From germline, CDR1 is MNHEY and CDR2 SMNVEV (reference sequence). The CDR3 DNA follows: TGTGCCAGCAGTCAAAGCGGACGGGGGCGCGGAAACACCATATATTTT. Amino acid sequence: CASSQSGRGRGNTIYF.

The gene calls are TRBV5-4 and TRBJ1-2; 9 bases map to TRBD1. Per the germline V gene, CDR1 is SGHNT and CDR2 is YYREEE (reference sequence). CDR3 length: 14 amino acids. With 4 bases clipped from V and 5 bases from J, the junction kept 6 bases outside the gene matches. In nucleotides, the CDR3 is TGTGCCAGCAGCCCGGACAGGGGTGTGTATGGCTACACCTTC. It specifies CASSPDRGVYGYTF.